The T cell receptor beta chain described here comes from a study of blood T cell repertoires in COVID-19. Study as a whole: The origin of the acute and convalescent COVID-19 samples was the United States, Italy and Spain.

Measured with immunoSEQ multiplex PCR; TCRdb has only the in-frame clones, and not every one. The sample shows around 200,000 clones, more than 75% of them seen only once. The source is a woman aged 18-29 years who had recovered from COVID-19. Sequencing used peripheral blood.

In nucleotides, the CDR3 is TGTGCCAGCAGTTATAGTAGCAATCAGCCCCAGCATTTT. Translating it yields CASSYSSNQPQHF. The rearrangement links TRBV27 to TRBJ1-5; D call uncertain. In germline, CDR1 is MNHEY, CDR2 SMNVEV (reference sequence). CDR3 length: 13 residues. Trimming cost V 4 bases and J 0 bases, with 4 bases left between them.